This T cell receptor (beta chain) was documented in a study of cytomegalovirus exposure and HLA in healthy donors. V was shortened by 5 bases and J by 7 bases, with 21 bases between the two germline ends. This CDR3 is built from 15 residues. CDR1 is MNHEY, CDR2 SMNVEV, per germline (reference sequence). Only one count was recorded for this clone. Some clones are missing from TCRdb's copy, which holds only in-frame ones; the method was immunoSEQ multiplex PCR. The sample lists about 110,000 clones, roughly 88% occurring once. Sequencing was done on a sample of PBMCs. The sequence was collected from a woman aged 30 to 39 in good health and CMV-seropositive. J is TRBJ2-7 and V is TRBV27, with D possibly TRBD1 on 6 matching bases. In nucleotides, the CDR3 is TGTGCCAGCAGTCCCGCCGGGACACCCCCGGGGGAGCAGTACTTC. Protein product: CASSPAGTPPGEQYF.